This T cell receptor (beta chain) emerged from a study of blood T cell repertoires in COVID-19. Background on the study: Sources were T cells, B-cell-depleted T cells, or PBMCs; the material itself was cDNA or gDNA.

In germline, CDR1 is MDHEN, CDR2 SYDVKM. V shed 7 bases, J shed 6 bases, and the junction held 14 bases outside the gene matches. CDR3 size: 15 residues. Sequencing was performed with immunoSEQ multiplex PCR; in TCRdb, only in-frame clones are kept and a portion is missing. The table records under 250,000 clones, around 83% of them present only once. The sequenced sample was peripheral blood. The origin of this receptor is a man older than 75 with acute or convalescent COVID-19. This chain connects TRBV28 to TRBJ2-7; TRBD1 aligns across 8 bases. The CDR3 reads CASILGAQGAGEQYF. The CDR3 DNA reads as TGTGCCAGCATCCTTGGGGCCCAGGGGGCGGGCGAGCAGTACTTC. Complete variable domain (other parts from reference TRBV28 and TRBJ2-7): DVKVTQSSRYLVKRTGEKVFLECVQDMDHENMFWYRQDPGLGLRLIYFSYDVKMKEKGDIPEGYSVSREKKERFSLILESASTNQTSMYLCASILGAQGAGEQYFGPGTRLTVT.